Listed below are T cell receptor beta chains from one sample, sequenced in a study of cytomegalovirus exposure and HLA in healthy donors. The repertoire was sequenced with immunoSEQ multiplex PCR; TCRdb's copy has only in-frame clones and lacks some. The table shows about 130,000 clones, with less than 80% occurring only once. Material for sequencing was PBMCs. These TCRs come from a man aged 35 to 55 in good health and CMV-seropositive. The CDR3 runs from the conserved cysteine through the conserved F or W. D genes are given only for firm matches. Some rows mark clone size as missing; the rest say once, few, many or name a class of expanded clone.

CDR3 length,clone size,J gene,V gene,D gene,CDR3 protein,CDR3 DNA
17,once,TRBJ2-2,TRBV5-1,TRBD2,CASSSSLAGGSTGELFF,TGCGCCAGCAGCTCTTCACTAGCGGGAGGATCCACCGGGGAGCTGTTTTTT
14,few,TRBJ2-2,TRBV5-8,NA,CASSLDGLTGELFF,TGTGCCAGCAGCTTGGATGGGCTTACCGGGGAGCTGTTTTTT
18,NA,TRBJ2-1,TRBV9,TRBD2,CASSVASGGRRSYNEQFF,TGTGCCAGCAGCGTAGCTAGCGGGGGACGGCGCTCCTACAATGAGCAGTTCTTC
15,NA,TRBJ2-7,TRBV6-5,NA,CASSYSTGDSYEQYF,TGTGCCAGCAGTTACTCGACGGGAGACTCCTACGAGCAGTACTTC
14,once,TRBJ1-3,TRBV9,NA,CASSVTPPANTIYF,TGTGCCAGCAGCGTAACTCCGCCAGCGAACACCATATATTTT
15,once,TRBJ1-1,TRBV10-3,NA,CAISESGQLNTEAFF,TGTGCCATCAGTGAGTCTGGGCAGTTGAACACTGAAGCTTTCTTT
14,NA,TRBJ2-5,TRBV5-4,NA,CASSPRQDQETQYF,TGTGCCAGCAGCCCCCGACAGGACCAAGAGACCCAGTACTTC
14,NA,TRBJ1-2,TRBV2,TRBD1,CASSVGQGGYGYTF,TGTGCCAGCAGTGTAGGACAGGGTGGCTATGGCTACACCTTC
16,NA,TRBJ2-1,TRBV7-2,NA,CASSFRAGSSYNEQFF,TGTGCCAGCAGCTTCCGCGCCGGGAGCTCCTACAATGAGCAGTTCTTC
14,NA,TRBJ1-4,TRBV5-1,NA,CASSLAQRDEKLFF,TGCGCCAGCAGCTTGGCACAGAGAGATGAAAAACTGTTTTTT
15,NA,TRBJ2-7,TRBV5-4,TRBD2,CASSGVTSAMYEQYF,TGTGCCAGCAGCGGGGTCACTAGCGCTATGTACGAGCAGTACTTC
14,NA,TRBJ2-1,TRBV7-2,NA,CASSLGTEYNEQFF,TGTGCCAGCAGCTTAGGGACAGAGTACAATGAGCAGTTCTTC
15,NA,TRBJ1-1,TRBV19,TRBD1,CASTPPGQGNTEAFF,TGTGCCAGTACCCCCCCGGGACAGGGTAACACTGAAGCTTTCTTT
14,NA,TRBJ2-2,TRBV4-3,TRBD1,CASSFGTGSGELFF,TGCGCCAGCAGCTTCGGGACAGGGTCTGGGGAGCTGTTTTTT
16,NA,TRBJ2-7,TRBV2,TRBD2,CASSEKAGTSYYEQYF,TGTGCCAGCAGTGAGAAGGCCGGGACTAGTTACTACGAGCAGTACTTC
15,few,TRBJ2-2,TRBV5-1,NA,CASSLADRNTGELFF,TGCGCCAGCAGCTTGGCGGACAGAAACACCGGGGAGCTGTTTTTT
15,few,TRBJ2-5,TRBV7-2,TRBD1,CASSFAGTAQETQYF,TGTGCCAGCAGCTTTGCTGGGACAGCCCAAGAGACCCAGTACTTC
17,NA,TRBJ2-1,TRBV11-3,TRBD2,CASSLIGRLAGHNEQFF,TGTGCCAGCAGCTTAATTGGGAGACTAGCGGGGCACAATGAGCAGTTCTTC
14,NA,TRBJ1-4,TRBV30,NA,CAWSRQGANEKLFF,TGTGCCTGGAGCAGGCAGGGTGCTAATGAAAAACTGTTTTTT
14,NA,TRBJ2-1,TRBV18,TRBD2,CASSPLAGNNEQFF,TGTGCCAGCTCACCTTTAGCGGGAAACAATGAGCAGTTCTTC
13,few,TRBJ2-3,TRBV4-1,NA,CASSQSQGDTQYF,TGCGCCAGCAGCCAATCTCAGGGGGATACGCAGTATTTT
15,medium-sized,TRBJ2-1,TRBV28,TRBD2,CASSPGTSGSNEQFF,TGTGCCAGCAGTCCCGGGACTAGCGGGAGTAATGAGCAGTTCTTC
14,few,TRBJ2-1,TRBV19,NA,CASSGYVQYNEQFF,TGTGCCAGTAGCGGATACGTACAGTACAATGAGCAGTTCTTC
15,NA,TRBJ1-1,TRBV25-1,TRBD1,CASSELRQGGTEAFF,TGTGCCAGCAGTGAATTGAGACAGGGGGGCACTGAAGCTTTCTTT
14,NA,TRBJ2-7,TRBV6-5,TRBD1,CASSLGQGFGEQYF,TGTGCCAGCAGCTTGGGACAGGGATTCGGCGAGCAGTACTTC
13,NA,TRBJ2-7,TRBV6-5,NA,CASSYSGAYEQYF,TGTGCCAGCAGTTACTCGGGCGCCTACGAGCAGTACTTC
13,NA,TRBJ1-4,TRBV10-3,TRBD1,CASGTGDNEKLFF,TGTGCCAGCGGGACAGGGGATAATGAAAAACTGTTTTTT
14,NA,TRBJ1-5,TRBV14,NA,CASSQTGNSQPQHF,TGTGCCAGCAGCCAAACAGGGAATAGTCAGCCCCAGCATTTT
16,few,TRBJ2-2,TRBV5-4,NA,CASSTLGPTATGELFF,TGTGCCAGCAGCACACTAGGCCCCACCGCCACCGGGGAGCTGTTTTTT
15,NA,TRBJ1-1,TRBV7-3,NA,CASSLAVGTPTEAFF,TGTGCCAGCAGCTTGGCGGTCGGGACACCCACTGAAGCTTTCTTT
16,NA,TRBJ2-3,TRBV6-5,TRBD1,CASSYISQGVTDTQYF,TGTGCCAGCAGCTACATATCCCAGGGGGTAACAGATACGCAGTATTTT
15,NA,TRBJ2-5,TRBV13,TRBD2,CASSLSSSGWETQYF,TGTGCCAGCAGCTTATCTTCTAGCGGGTGGGAGACCCAGTACTTC
14,NA,TRBJ1-4,TRBV4-2,TRBD1,CASSPNRGDEKLFF,TGTGCCAGCAGCCCTAACAGGGGAGACGAAAAACTGTTTTTT
15,NA,TRBJ2-6,TRBV4-3,NA,CASSQPGSGANVLTF,TGCGCCAGCAGCCAACCAGGGTCTGGGGCCAACGTCCTGACTTTC
13,NA,TRBJ2-4,TRBV13,NA,CASSTQVKNIQYF,TGTGCCAGCAGCACACAGGTCAAAAACATTCAGTACTTC
19,few,TRBJ2-3,TRBV9,TRBD2,CASSVVASGRSGNTDTQYF,TGTGCCAGCAGCGTAGTAGCTAGCGGGAGGAGCGGTAACACAGATACGCAGTATTTT
15,NA,TRBJ1-4,TRBV15,TRBD1,CATSRGGTGGEKLFF,TGTGCCACCAGCAGAGGCGGGACAGGGGGTGAAAAACTGTTTTTT
16,once,TRBJ1-4,TRBV19,TRBD1,CASRDRDRGTNEKLFF,TGTGCCAGTAGAGACCGGGACAGGGGAACTAATGAAAAACTGTTTTTT
14,NA,TRBJ2-7,TRBV6-1,NA,CASSDQGHIYEQYF,TGTGCCAGCAGTGACCAGGGGCACATCTACGAGCAGTACTTC
19,NA,TRBJ2-3,TRBV27,TRBD2,CASSSLTAWRGGPVDTQYF,TGTGCCAGCAGTTCCCTAACGGCCTGGCGGGGGGGGCCCGTGGATACGCAGTATTTT